This T cell receptor beta chain was documented in a study of T cells expressing NK-cell markers. Study-wide context: CD3+CD56+NKG2C+, CD3+CD56+NKG2C- and CD3+CD56-NKG2C+ T cells, once sorted, supplied the TCR beta repertoires. Whole-study results and caveats: These clonotypes, the leaders elsewhere, also led the CD3+CD56-NKG2C+ fraction in four donors. A range of about 1.0-8% of CD8+ T cells consisted of dominant NKG2C+ clonotypes in a handful of donors.

To note about this clonotype: Its cognate antigen is unknown.

Researchers built TCR beta cDNA using 5'RACE template switching with UMIs. No DNA is given; TCRdb re-called the 5' RACE reads and lists each CDR3 protein once. The table gives about 540,000 distinct CDR3 sequences; the top ten clones make up roughly 3.4% of it. From germline, CDR1 is MNHEY and CDR2 SVGAGI. The CDR3 has 13 amino acids. The J gene is TRBJ1-1, the V gene TRBV6-5. The TCR sequence derives from a man aged 18 to 29 in good health. Sequencing used blood T cells: a sorted CD56 or NKG2C T cell subset, CD4+ or CD8+ T cells, or bulk PBMC T cells (not recorded which). The CDR3 sequence: CASSYGQATEAFF.